This T cell receptor beta chain was identified in a study of CD4 and CD8 cells across lung adenocarcinoma regions. V gave up 3 bases and J gave up 3 bases, with 6 bases separating them. CDR3 size: 13 residues. CDR1 and CDR2 (germline): MNHEY, SMNVEV (reference sequence). TCRdb re-analysed the PCR reads in MiXCR, keeping a single row per CDR3 protein. The table has more than 9,000 distinct CDR3 sequences, 40% to 50% seen once; the top ten hold 26%. The chain links TRBV27 to TRBJ1-5; D not certain. The material sequenced was CD8+ T cells from the margin of a lung tumor. The TCR sequence derives from a female donor with lung adenocarcinoma. The CD4 and CD8 labels of this study may be unreliable. The CDR3 region has the DNA TGTGCCAGCAGTTTCGGTTTCAATCAGCCCCAGCATTTT. As protein: CASSFGFNQPQHF.